One and the same sample provided the 27 T cell receptor beta chains below, sequenced in a study of blood T cell repertoires in COVID-19. Assay: immunoSEQ multiplex PCR; the TCRdb copy retains only in-frame clones and omits some. The data hold fewer than 85,000 clones, with roughly 87% observed a single time. What was sequenced was peripheral blood. The receptors come from a woman aged 45-65 years in a cohort sampled during active COVID-19.

This clone is a singleton in its sample. The chain combines TRBV5-6 with TRBJ2-1; a possible D gene is TRBD1 (8 bases). Germline V gene lookup returns CDR1 SGHDT and CDR2 YYEEEE. This CDR3 comprises 15 residues. Deletions cut 0 bases from V and 6 bases from J, with 13 bases between. This CDR3 reads CASSLATGGGNEQFF. The CDR3 DNA reads as TGTGCCAGCAGCTTGGCCACAGGGGGGGGCAATGAGCAGTTCTTC.

The chain has TRBV5-1 and TRBJ1-1; 7 nucleotides match TRBD1. CDR1 is SGHRS, CDR2 YFSETQ, per germline. This CDR3 comprises 14 residues. The V gene end was trimmed by 7 bases and the J gene end by 0 bases; junction bases not matched to a gene: 6. The CDR3 DNA follows: TGCGCCAGCTCGGGACAGCATATGAACACTGAAGCTTTCTTT. Protein sequence: CASSGQHMNTEAFF. The full variable domain, completed using reference TRBV5-1 and TRBJ1-1, is KAGVTQTPRYLIKTRGQQVTLSCSPISGHRSVSWYQQTPGQGLQFLFEYFSETQRNKGNFPGRFSGRQFSNSRSEMNVSTLELGDSALYLCASSGQHMNTEAFFGQGTRLTVV.

The chain links TRBV2 to TRBJ1-4; the match to TRBD1 covers 9 bases. The CDR3 extends over 14 amino acids. Germline V lookup: CDR1 SNHLY, CDR2 FYNNEI. With V trimmed by 8 bases and J by 8 bases, 9 bases remained unmatched. The CDR3 DNA sequence: TGTGCCAGCGGGGGACAGGGAGTTGGAGAAAAACTGTTTTTT. Protein product: CASGGQGVGEKLFF.

This chain uses TRBV6-1 with TRBJ1-1; weak D call: TRBD1 (5 bases). Germline-derived CDR1 and CDR2 are MNHNS and SASEGT. The V end was cut by 2 bases, the J end by 5 bases, with 9 bases between. The length of the CDR3 is 13 residues. The CDR3 nucleotides are TGTGCCAGCAGTGAACAGGGCAGGACTGAAGCTTTCTTT. Translation: CASSEQGRTEAFF.

The genes are TRBV6-5 and TRBJ2-5; D call uncertain. V was clipped by 7 bases and J by 5 bases, with 8 bases between them. The CDR3 is 11 amino acids. CDR1 and CDR2 (germline): MNHEY, SVGAGI. The CDR3 here is CASTQVETQYF. CDR3 bases: TGTGCCAGCACCCAGGTTGAGACCCAGTACTTC.

The gene calls are TRBV19 and TRBJ1-4; 7 bases fit TRBD1. Germline CDR1 reads LNHDA; CDR2 reads SQIVND (reference sequence). CDR3 size: 15 residues. The V gene end was trimmed by 3 bases and the J gene end by 4 bases; junction bases not matched to a gene: 5. This CDR3 reads CASSISGTDNEKLFF. The CDR3 DNA sequence: TGTGCCAGTAGTATTTCCGGGACAGATAATGAAAAACTGTTTTTT.

The chain uses TRBV2 and TRBJ1-2; D is ambiguous. The CDR3 covers 15 residues. Trimming pared 8 bases from V and 6 bases from J, leaving 22 bases between. Germline lookup yields CDR1 SNHLY and CDR2 FYNNEI. For the CDR3, the DNA is TGTGCCAGCGTACCGAACGAAGTTCTCGGGAATGGCTACACCTTC. Translation gives CASVPNEVLGNGYTF. Supplemented by reference TRBV2 and TRBJ1-2, the full variable domain reads EPEVTQTPSHQVTQMGQEVILRCVPISNHLYFYWYRQILGQKVEFLVSFYNNEISEKSEIFDDQFSVERPDGSNFTLKIRSTKLEDSAMYFCASVPNEVLGNGYTFGSGTRLTVV.

This sequence joins TRBV28 and TRBJ2-1; no reliable D call. There are 14 residues in the CDR3. Germline CDR1 and CDR2: MDHEN and SYDVKM. V shed 3 bases and J shed 5 bases, with 11 bases lying between them. Here the CDR3 DNA reads TGTGCCAGCAGTTTCGTAAATCGGGACAATGAGCAGTTCTTC. Its protein product is CASSFVNRDNEQFF.

This clone was recorded only once. V usage is TRBV27 and J usage is TRBJ2-7; TRBD2 aligns across 10 bases. V was pared by 7 bases and J by 5 bases, with 8 bases of the junction left unmatched. Germline values: CDR1 MNHEY, CDR2 SMNVEV (reference sequence). The CDR3 has 14 residues. As DNA, the CDR3 is TGTGCCAGCAAGGGGAGCGGGAGGGTGAACGAGCAGTACTTC. The encoded protein is CASKGSGRVNEQYF.

The chain recombines TRBV12-3 or TRBV12-4 with TRBJ2-7, with D perhaps TRBD2 (6 bases). The length of the CDR3 is 13 residues. V gave up 3 bases and J gave up 1 base, with 7 bases separating them. CDR3 sequence: CASSFAGSYEQYF. As DNA, the CDR3 is TGTGCCAGCAGTTTCGCGGGATCCTACGAGCAGTACTTC.

This sequence joins TRBV7-9 and TRBJ2-2; 9 bases line up with TRBD2. V shed 5 bases and J 0 bases; nucleotides not matched to a gene: 1. Germline values: CDR1 SEHNR, CDR2 FQNEAQ (reference sequence). The CDR3 consists of 15 residues. This chain's CDR3 is CASSRTSANTGELFF. The CDR3, as DNA: TGTGCCAGCAGCCGGACTAGCGCGAACACCGGGGAGCTGTTTTTT.

V usage is TRBV5-1 and J usage is TRBJ1-2, with TRBD1 matching 9 bases. The J segment lost 3 bases and the V segment lost 0 bases, leaving 6 bases of the junction unmatched. This CDR3 has 16 amino acids. Germline values: CDR1 SGHRS, CDR2 YFSETQ. CDR3 DNA sequence: TGCGCCAGCAGCTTGGTGGGGACAGGGATTGACTATGGCTACACCTTC. Its translation is CASSLVGTGIDYGYTF.

The V gene is TRBV6-5, the J gene TRBJ2-7; TRBD1 aligns across 9 bases. Germline CDR1 reads MNHEY; CDR2 reads SVGAGI. V trimming: 8 bases; J trimming: 2 bases; junction bases outside the gene matches: 7. This CDR3 spans 14 amino acids. The chain's CDR3 is CASLSQGAPYEQYF. CDR3 nucleotide sequence: TGTGCCAGCTTGTCACAGGGGGCACCCTACGAGCAGTACTTC.

The rearrangement uses TRBV27 and TRBJ1-5, with a tentative D call TRBD1 (6 bases). The germline V and J ends were trimmed by 6 bases and 7 bases, with 16 bases remaining between them. Looked up from germline, CDR1 is MNHEY and CDR2 is SMNVEV (reference sequence). The CDR3 has 14 amino acids. CDR3 in DNA: TGTGCCAGCAGCCTGCGCACAGGGAACCAGCCCCAGCATTTT. It specifies CASSLRTGNQPQHF.

The chain combines TRBV30 with TRBJ2-5, with a weak D call TRBD2 (6 bases). This CDR3 contains 14 residues. Per germline, CDR1 GTSNPN and CDR2 SVGIG (reference sequence). V was pared by 0 bases and J by 3 bases, with 11 bases between. CDR3 nucleotides: TGTGCCTGGAGTGTCCCGTGGGGGGAAGAGACCCAGTACTTC. Translating it yields CAWSVPWGEETQYF. The variable domain in full, with the rest retrieved from reference TRBV30 and TRBJ2-5, is SQTIHQWPATLVQPVGSPLSLECTVEGTSNPNLYWYRQAAGRGLQLLFYSVGIGQISSEVPQNLSASRPQDRQFILSSKKLLLSDSGFYLCAWSVPWGEETQYFGPGTRLLVL.

This clone was seen once. The J gene is TRBJ2-6, the V gene TRBV7-9, with D unclear. Trimming pared 5 bases from V and 0 bases from J, leaving 14 bases between. The CDR3 loop spans 17 amino acids. Germline values: CDR1 SEHNR, CDR2 FQNEAQ (reference sequence). CDR3 in DNA: TGTGCCAGCAGCCCCCCCCCGCGGAGCTCTGGGGCCAACGTCCTGACTTTC. Translating gives CASSPPPRSSGANVLTF.

The chain is built from TRBV3-1 (or the pseudogene TRBV3-2) and TRBJ1-1; 8 bases are a match to TRBD1. Trimming removed 0 bases from V and 5 bases from J; junction bases left unmatched: 5. The CDR3 has 15 amino acids. Germline CDR1 LGHDT, CDR2 YNNKEL (reference sequence). The CDR3: CASSQERTGSTEAFF. CDR3 nucleotide sequence: TGTGCCAGCAGCCAAGAAAGGACAGGGAGTACTGAAGCTTTCTTT.

This chain connects TRBV28 to TRBJ2-1, with a tentative D call TRBD1 (6 bases). CDR1 is MDHEN, CDR2 SYDVKM, per germline. Trimming pared 8 bases from V and 7 bases from J, leaving 15 bases between. The CDR3 loop spans 13 amino acids. The DNA of the CDR3 is TGTGCCAGCCTGGACAGTATTGTGAATGAGCAGTTCTTC. As protein: CASLDSIVNEQFF.

The chain joins TRBV7-3 to TRBJ2-1; possible D gene TRBD2, 6 bases. Trimming removed 0 bases from V and 8 bases from J, with 17 bases in between. In germline, CDR1 is SGHTA, CDR2 FQGTGA. The CDR3 is made up of 16 amino acids. This chain's CDR3 is CASSLTRDSSRDEQFF. CDR3 nucleotide sequence: TGTGCCAGCAGCTTAACAAGGGACTCTTCTAGGGATGAGCAGTTCTTC.

The chain combines TRBV19 with TRBJ1-4; 7 bases map to TRBD1. This CDR3 is built from 13 residues. From germline, CDR1 is LNHDA and CDR2 SQIVND (reference sequence). After removal of 10 bases from V and 5 bases from J, the junction contained 7 bases not matched to a gene. The CDR3: CATQTGLNEKLFF. The DNA for the CDR3 is TGTGCCACCCAGACAGGGCTGAATGAAAAACTGTTTTTT. The full variable domain, in which reference TRBV19 and TRBJ1-4 provide the parts outside the CDR3, is DGGITQSPKYLFRKEGQNVTLSCEQNLNHDAMYWYRQDPGQGLRLIYYSQIVNDFQKGDIAEGYSVSREKKESFPLTVTSAQKNPTAFYLCATQTGLNEKLFFGSGTQLSVL.

This chain connects TRBV28 to TRBJ2-1; 7 bases agree with TRBD1. CDR1 MDHEN and CDR2 SYDVKM come from the germline V gene. The V and J ends lost 5 bases and 12 bases, in that order; junction bases with no gene match: 4. The CDR3 loop spans 11 amino acids. CDR3 DNA: TGTGCCAGCAGTACCAACAGGGGGCAGTTCTTC. It encodes CASSTNRGQFF.

CDR3 sequence reads: CAIRGTGLAGGGAQYF. The CDR3 DNA is TGTGCCATCAGGGGGACCGGACTAGCGGGAGGAGGGGCGCAGTACTTC. V usage is TRBV10-3 and J usage is TRBJ2-4; 14 nucleotides line up with TRBD2. With 6 bases clipped from V and 13 bases from J, the junction kept 14 bases outside the gene matches. Germline CDR1 is ENHRY and CDR2 is SYGVKD. This CDR3 region has 16 residues.

V usage is TRBV6-5 and J usage is TRBJ2-7; the match to TRBD1 covers 12 bases. The ends lost 5 bases at V and 6 bases at J; junction bases unmatched: 8. The germline V gene has CDR1 MNHEY and CDR2 SVGAGI. The CDR3 extends over 15 amino acids. This CDR3 reads CASSRMGQGAVEQYF. The CDR3 region has the DNA TGTGCCAGCAGTCGGATGGGACAGGGGGCAGTCGAGCAGTACTTC.

V and J are TRBV28 and TRBJ2-1, with 7 positions matching TRBD2. Per germline, CDR1 MDHEN and CDR2 SYDVKM. This CDR3 contains 15 residues. The J segment lost 5 bases and the V segment lost 7 bases, leaving 11 bases of the junction unmatched. This chain's CDR3 is CASILGGGNDNEQFF. Here the CDR3 DNA reads TGTGCCAGCATCCTTGGGGGAGGGAATGACAATGAGCAGTTCTTC.

The gene calls are TRBV4-1 and TRBJ2-1, with TRBD2 identical over 7 bases. Trimming took 0 bases from V and 0 from J; bases not matched to a gene: 5. Germline CDR1 is MGHRA and CDR2 is YSYEKL. The CDR3 is 17 residues long. The DNA for the CDR3 is TGCGCCAGCAGCCAAGATTCGCGGGAGAGCTCCTACAATGAGCAGTTCTTC. Residues: CASSQDSRESSYNEQFF.

This clone was found once. The chain is built from TRBV2 and TRBJ1-5; 8 bases line up with TRBD1. V shed 4 bases, J shed 7 bases, and the junction held 3 bases outside the gene matches. The CDR3 spans 13 residues. CDR1 SNHLY and CDR2 FYNNEI come from the germline V gene. CDR3 in amino acids: CASSATGVQPQHF. CDR3 nucleotides: TGTGCCAGCAGTGCGACAGGGGTCCAGCCCCAGCATTTT.

This CDR3 is CASSQDWRGSRKKLFF. As DNA, the CDR3 is TGCGCCAGCAGCCAAGATTGGCGGGGTTCAAGGAAAAAACTGTTTTTT. The chain joins TRBV4-1 to TRBJ1-4, with D hard to call. V lost 0 bases, J lost 9 bases, and 17 bases lay in between. This CDR3 region has 16 residues. Germline V CDR1 and CDR2: MGHRA, YSYEKL.